This record covers a single T cell receptor (beta chain). Antigen specificity is unknown. With 60 Vbeta and 13 Jbeta primers, the PCR was carried out. Per the original methods: A later analysis counted around 80 million unique TCR beta chains, around 12 million shared. TCRdb keeps only in-frame clones here, not all; method: immunoSEQ multiplex PCR. The DNA was the basis for D and trimming; V, J and clone size are from that table. This sample contains under 130,000 clones. This CDR3 contains 17 residues. Germline CDR1 reads SGDLS; CDR2 reads YYNGEE. V gave up 0 bases and J gave up 0 bases; unmatched junction bases: 5. This entry is derived from a study of cytomegalovirus exposure and HLA in healthy donors. The study, taken as a whole, reports: Presence/absence results assume similar sequencing depth per donor, which may not hold. Reports credit the classifier with highly specific, highly sensitive diagnosis of cytomegalovirus status. Segments of the TCR beta V type were, in most cases, productive about 90% or about 30% of the time in an earlier analysis.

The sequence was obtained from a man in his forties in good health and CMV-seronegative. The chain links TRBV9 to TRBJ2-2; 7 bases fit TRBD1. Sequencing input: PBMCs. The DNA of the CDR3 is TGTGCCAGCAGCGTAGTAAACGGGACAGCGAACACCGGGGAGCTGTTTTTT. Translating it yields CASSVVNGTANTGELFF.